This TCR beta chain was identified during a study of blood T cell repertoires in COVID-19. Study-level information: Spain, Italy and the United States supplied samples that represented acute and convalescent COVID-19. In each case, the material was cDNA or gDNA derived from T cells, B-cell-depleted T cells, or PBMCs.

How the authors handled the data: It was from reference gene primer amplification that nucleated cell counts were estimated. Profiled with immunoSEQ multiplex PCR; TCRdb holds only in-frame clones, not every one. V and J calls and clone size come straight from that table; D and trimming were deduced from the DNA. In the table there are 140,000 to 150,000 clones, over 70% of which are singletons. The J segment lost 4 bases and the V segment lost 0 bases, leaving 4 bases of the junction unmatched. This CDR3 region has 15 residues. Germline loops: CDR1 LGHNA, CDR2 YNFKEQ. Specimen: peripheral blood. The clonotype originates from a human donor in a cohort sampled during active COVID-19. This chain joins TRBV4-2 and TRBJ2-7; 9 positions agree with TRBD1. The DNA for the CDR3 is TGTGCCAGCAGCCAAGATAGTGGACAGGGGTACGAGCAGTACTTC. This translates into CASSQDSGQGYEQYF.